This TCR beta chain was found in a study of T cell repertoires in cytomegalovirus infection. Across the whole study: From public TCR beta signatures came an indication of both CMV infection and matching HLA type.

Study-level points and caveats: HLA-C-restricted TCR beta clonotypes specific for CMV led the ex vivo response.

MiXCR, run by TCRdb on the reads, gives a single entry per CDR3 protein. The sample contains 200,000 to 300,000 distinct CDR3 sequences, 9.1% of which appear only once. The V and J ends lost 7 bases and 7 bases, in that order; junction bases with no gene match: 8. The CDR3 covers 14 residues. There are a few counts of this clonotype. Its target is not known. V gene TRBV12-3 or TRBV12-4 combines with J gene TRBJ2-2; 8 positions agree with TRBD2. This clonotype originated in a human donor in good health (CMV status not recorded). Some clones in this sample may be carry-over from other donors' samples. Sequencing used PBMCs. The CDR3 here is CASISGGSHGELFF. DNA of the CDR3: TGTGCCAGCATCTCGGGGGGGAGTCACGGGGAGCTGTTTTTT.